This T cell receptor (beta chain) is from a study of cytomegalovirus exposure and HLA in healthy donors. Study summary: Across a few hundred genotyped donors, about 86% landed in the Caucasian-associated ancestry cluster. Study-level findings and limits: Some 16,000 TCR beta sequences were associated with HLA alleles at 0.05 false discovery rate in a later analysis. Several of the most significant clusters were apparently associated with common viral pathogens in a later analysis.

As concerns this clone: Its antigen is currently unknown.

Trimming took off 4 bases at V and 4 bases at J, with 14 bases between the two ends. This CDR3 comprises 14 residues. Germline V lookup: CDR1 MNHEY, CDR2 SMNVEV (reference sequence). The PCR was carried out with 60 Vbeta primers and 13 Jbeta primers. Assay used: immunoSEQ multiplex PCR; TCRdb lists only in-frame clones, some missing. The table lists some 150,000 clones, approximately 80% of them singletons. The chain couples TRBV27 to TRBJ2-7; D is perhaps TRBD2 (7 bases). The sample consisted of PBMCs. The clonotype comes from a woman aged 45 to 65 in good health and CMV-seronegative. The CDR3, as DNA: TGTGCCAGCAGTTATAGGGGGAGGGGGTACGAGCAGTACTTC. This translates into CASSYRGRGYEQYF.